Listed below are T cell receptor beta chains from one sample, sequenced in a study of shared clonotypes between healthy human individuals. Profiling relied on immunoSEQ multiplex PCR, and the TCRdb table lists in-frame clones only, not all of them. The sample consists of some 580,000 clones, around 97% of them appearing once. The sequencing sample was made of naive CD4+ T cells sorted from blood. These receptors all come from a woman under 40 in good health. CDR3s include the opening cysteine and the closing phenylalanine or tryptophan. D genes are given only for firm matches. For some rows the clone size is stated as once, few or many, or as a class when expanded; others skip it.

TRBJ1-2,NA,TRBV18,NA,CASSPFLVSDGYTF,TGTGCCAGCTCACCATTTTTGGTGTCGGATGGCTACACCTTC
TRBJ1-2,NA,TRBV5-6,NA,CASSSWGSGGYTF,TGTGCCAGCAGTTCGTGGGGGTCGGGAGGCTACACCTTC
TRBJ1-5,NA,TRBV6-1,NA,CASSTTGRGIQPQHF,TGTGCCAGCAGCACGACGGGACGAGGGATCCAGCCCCAGCATTTT
TRBJ2-1,TRBD2,TRBV6-6,NA,CASSRRLAGEREQFF,TGTGCCAGCAGTCGTCGACTAGCGGGAGAACGGGAGCAGTTCTTC
TRBJ2-5,TRBD2,TRBV2,NA,CASSEAPAGGRTLQETQYF,TGTGCCAGCAGTGAAGCACCAGCGGGAGGCCGAACATTACAAGAGACCCAGTACTTC
TRBJ2-1,NA,TRBV12-2,NA,CASRPKLAGAYNEQFF,TGTGCAAGTCGCCCAAAGCTAGCGGGAGCATACAATGAGCAGTTCTTC
TRBJ2-3,TRBD2,TRBV2,NA,CASVLAGGSSFITSTDTQYF,TGTGCCAGCGTGCTAGCGGGAGGGTCGAGTTTCATAACTAGCACAGATACGCAGTATTTT
TRBJ2-3,TRBD2,TRBV29-1,NA,CSVRTSADTQYF,TGCAGCGTGCGAACTAGCGCCGATACGCAGTATTTT
TRBJ2-7,NA,TRBV18,NA,CASTAGHVYEQYF,TGTGCCAGCACGGCGGGACACGTCTACGAGCAGTACTTC
TRBJ2-2,TRBD1,TRBV6-1,once,CASGGQPNTGELFF,TGTGCCAGCGGGGGACAGCCGAACACCGGGGAGCTGTTTTTT
TRBJ1-2,NA,TRBV5-8,once,CASSRIQSYGYTF,TGTGCCAGCAGCCGGATACAATCCTATGGCTACACCTTC
TRBJ2-5,NA,TRBV2,NA,CASSWTPETQYF,TGTGCCAGCAGCTGGACTCCGGAGACCCAGTACTTC
TRBJ2-5,NA,TRBV5-4,NA,CASNAGQAQETQYF,TGTGCCAGCAACGCGGGGCAGGCCCAAGAGACCCAGTACTTC
TRBJ1-4,NA,TRBV4-2,NA,CASSSLPRLNEKLFF,TGTGCCAGCAGCTCTCTACCCAGGCTTAATGAAAAACTGTTTTTT
TRBJ2-1,NA,TRBV5-1,NA,CASSGGLAYNEQFF,TGCGCCAGCAGCGGGGGCTTGGCCTACAATGAGCAGTTCTTC
TRBJ1-4,NA,TRBV19,NA,CASENEKLFF,TGTGCCAGTGAAAATGAAAAACTGTTTTTT
TRBJ1-2,NA,TRBV5-1,NA,CASSPDTTNYGYTF,TGCGCCAGCAGCCCGGACACCACTAACTATGGCTACACCTTC
TRBJ2-7,TRBD1,TRBV14,once,CASSQQQGAYEQYF,TGTGCCAGCAGCCAGCAGCAGGGGGCCTACGAGCAGTACTTC
TRBJ2-7,TRBD1,TRBV14,NA,CASSRVGTGVYEQYF,TGTGCCAGCAGCCGGGTCGGGACAGGAGTATACGAGCAGTACTTC
TRBJ2-1,NA,TRBV6-6,NA,CASSYLNEQFF,TGTGCCAGCAGTTACTTGAATGAGCAGTTCTTC
TRBJ2-7,TRBD2,TRBV28,NA,CASSFSRSSGRVGSYEQYF,TGTGCCAGCAGTTTTTCTCGGTCTAGCGGGAGGGTAGGGTCCTACGAGCAGTACTTC
TRBJ1-5,NA,TRBV6-1,NA,CASSSGISNQPQHF,TGTGCCAGCAGTTCAGGGATTAGCAATCAGCCCCAGCATTTT
TRBJ1-2,NA,TRBV6-1,NA,CASSPRAGLGGGYTF,TGTGCCAGCAGTCCAAGGGCAGGTTTAGGGGGTGGCTACACCTTC